This T cell receptor (beta chain) derives from a study of blood T cell repertoires in COVID-19. Background on the study: The origin of the acute and convalescent COVID-19 samples was the United States, Italy and Spain. In each case, the material was cDNA or gDNA derived from T cells, B-cell-depleted T cells, or PBMCs.

Authors' methods: Cell counts per sample came from amplifying reference gene primers. Data came from immunoSEQ multiplex PCR; TCRdb stores just in-frame clones and leaves some out. That table supplies the V and J calls and clone size; D and trimming were determined from the DNA. The sample shows about 55,000 clones, 90% of them seen only once. From germline, CDR1 is MDHEN and CDR2 SYDVKM. V lost 3 bases and J lost 2, with 8 bases in between. CDR3 length: 14 amino acids. This receptor was taken from a man aged 35 to 55 with acute or convalescent COVID-19. What was sequenced was peripheral blood. This chain connects TRBV28 to TRBJ1-5; D ambiguous. CDR3 sequence reads: CASSFRVGNQPQHF. CDR3 sequence (DNA): TGTGCCAGCAGTTTTCGGGTTGGCAATCAGCCCCAGCATTTT.